This entry lists 27 T cell receptor beta chains sequenced from one sample in a study of beta chain features in type 1 diabetes. Isolated RNA was reverse transcribed in full, so expressed TCRB transcripts were sequenced. This table comes from immunoSEQ multiplex PCR, and its TCRdb copy is limited to in-frame clones, with some not included. The sample records about 620,000 clones, roughly a sixth being singletons. The sequencing input was naive CD4+ T cells from blood. These receptor sequences come from a man between 18 and 35 years old in good health.

This clone was detected ten times or more. The gene calls are TRBV7-9 and TRBJ2-7, with TRBD2 matching over 9 bases. Per germline, CDR1 SEHNR and CDR2 FQNEAQ (reference sequence). The CDR3 runs 15 residues. V lost 5 bases, J lost 2 bases, and 7 bases stayed unmatched. Written as DNA, the CDR3 is TGTGCCAGCAGCCAGCGGTCTAGCGGGACCTACGAGCAGTACTTC. The encoded protein is CASSQRSSGTYEQYF.

V usage is TRBV7-2 and J usage is TRBJ2-3; 10 nucleotides line up with TRBD1. From germline, CDR1 is SGHTA and CDR2 FQGNSA. This CDR3 is 16 amino acids long. The V gene end was trimmed by 1 base and the J gene end by 4 bases; junction bases not matched to a gene: 5. The CDR3 sequence: CASSLVGGQGADTQYF. CDR3 DNA: TGTGCCAGCAGCTTAGTGGGTGGACAGGGGGCAGATACGCAGTATTTT.

This chain uses TRBV27 with TRBJ1-5, with 7 bases identical to TRBD1. Germline values: CDR1 MNHEY, CDR2 SMNVEV (reference sequence). The CDR3 contains 15 residues. The V and J ends lost 4 bases and 2 bases, in that order; junction bases with no gene match: 5. The CDR3: CASSSGTARNQPQHF. DNA for the CDR3: TGTGCCAGCAGTTCCGGGACAGCCCGCAATCAGCCCCAGCATTTT.

This chain joins TRBV28 and TRBJ2-3; TRBD1 aligns across 7 bases. The CDR3 is 16 residues long. Trimming took 3 bases from V and 2 from J; bases not matched to a gene: 8. From germline, CDR1 is MDHEN and CDR2 SYDVKM. The DNA for the CDR3 is TGTGCCAGCAGTTTTCGCCAGGGGGTATACACAGATACGCAGTATTTT. It yields the protein CASSFRQGVYTDTQYF.

In this sample, this clone turned up a few times. The rearrangement joins TRBV29-1 to TRBJ1-4; D ambiguous. In germline, CDR1 is SQVTM, CDR2 ANQGSEA. This CDR3 is built from 12 residues. The V end lost 4 bases, the J end lost 8 bases, and 11 bases lay between the germline ends. For the CDR3, the DNA is TGCAGCGTTGGGGGTATGAACGAAAAACTGTTTTTT. It specifies CSVGGMNEKLFF.

This clone was detected a few times. The genes are TRBV18 and TRBJ2-7; TRBD2 might be the D (5 bases). Deletions cut 6 bases from V and 3 bases from J, with 15 bases between. CDR3 length equals 14 residues. Germline loops: CDR1 KGHSH, CDR2 LQKENI. CDR3 in DNA: TGTGCCAGCTCCCAGGCGGGTTTTGGCTACGAGCAGTACTTC. As protein: CASSQAGFGYEQYF.

This clone was observed a few times. The gene calls are TRBV4-1 and TRBJ1-4; TRBD1 is a possible D gene (5 bases). Germline-derived CDR1 and CDR2 are MGHRA and YSYEKL. V lost 5 bases and J lost 6, with 13 bases in between. The CDR3 covers 14 residues. Here the CDR3 reads CASSARTRDEKLFF. DNA of the CDR3: TGCGCCAGCAGCGCAAGGACAAGGGATGAAAAACTGTTTTTT.

Points on this clone: Additional DNA sequences in this sample encode the identical CDR3. The chain carries TRBV7-3 and TRBJ1-5; no definite D call. With 3 bases removed from V and 1 base from J, the gap between germline ends came to 4 bases. Looked up from germline, CDR1 is SGHTA and CDR2 is FQGTGA. The CDR3 loop spans 13 amino acids. The DNA of the CDR3 is TGTGCCAGCAGCTTGGACAGCAATCAGCCCCAGCATTTT. Translation gives CASSLDSNQPQHF.

This clone was counted between two and nine times. The J gene is TRBJ2-7, the V gene TRBV30; TRBD1 matches 10 bases. The CDR3 length is 16 residues. J gave up 1 base and V 0 bases, and 6 bases lay outside the gene matches. From germline, CDR1 is GTSNPN and CDR2 SVGIG (reference sequence). The CDR3 sequence is CAWSVLGTGDSYEQYF. CDR3 DNA sequence: TGTGCCTGGAGTGTTTTGGGGACAGGGGATTCCTACGAGCAGTACTTC.

The rearrangement links TRBV7-3 to TRBJ2-1, with 10 bases lining up with TRBD2. The CDR3 is made up of 16 amino acids. Germline CDR1 reads SGHTA; CDR2 reads FQGTGA. V was pared by 0 bases and J by 5 bases, with 4 bases of the junction left unmatched. The CDR3: CASSLTGLARHNEQFF. CDR3 sequence (DNA): TGTGCCAGCAGCTTAACGGGACTAGCGAGACACAATGAGCAGTTCTTC.

DNA for the CDR3: TGTGCCAGCAGTGTTACAGGGATTGGGGCCAACGTCCTGACTTTC. As protein: CASSVTGIGANVLTF. The chain joins TRBV28 to TRBJ2-6, with D possibly matching TRBD1 (6 bases). This CDR3 spans 15 amino acids. Deletions cut 5 bases from V and 3 bases from J, with 11 bases between. Germline CDR1 MDHEN, CDR2 SYDVKM.

This chain links TRBV6-5 with TRBJ2-6; unclear D gene. This CDR3 is 14 amino acids long. Deletions cut 6 bases from V and 4 bases from J, with 10 bases between. CDR1 is MNHEY, CDR2 SVGAGI, per germline. The CDR3 DNA follows: TGTGCCAGCAGGGGTTCTTGGGGGGCCAACGTCCTGACTTTC. This encodes CASRGSWGANVLTF.

This clone was recorded a few times. The genes are TRBV6-5 and TRBJ2-1; TRBD2 matches at 12 bases. The CDR3 loop spans 13 amino acids. CDR1 is MNHEY, CDR2 SVGAGI, per germline. Trimming took 6 bases from V and 8 from J; bases not matched to a gene: 2. The DNA for the CDR3 is TGTGCCAGCAGACGACTAGCGGGAGATGAGCAGTTCTTC. Protein: CASRRLAGDEQFF.

The V call is TRBV5-6, the J call TRBJ2-7; 11 bases are a match to TRBD2. Trimming cost V 3 bases and J 0 bases; bases outside gene matches: 2. The CDR3 consists of 15 residues. Germline CDR1 SGHDT, CDR2 YYEEEE. The CDR3 spells CASSYSGRASYEQYF. In DNA, the CDR3 is TGTGCCAGCAGCTATAGCGGGAGGGCCTCCTACGAGCAGTACTTC.

CDR3: CATSRTVRGVGEQYF. CDR3 sequence (DNA): TGTGCCACCAGCAGAACCGTTAGGGGGGTTGGCGAGCAGTACTTC. The chain has TRBV15 and TRBJ2-7; possibly TRBD1 or TRBD2 for D (6 bases each). The CDR3 consists of 15 residues. V was shortened by 2 bases and J by 6 bases, with 17 bases between the two germline ends. Germline assignment: CDR1 LNHNV and CDR2 YYDKDF (reference sequence).

A few counts support this clone. This chain joins TRBV29-1 and TRBJ1-5; D remains unclear. V was shortened by 4 bases and J by 3 bases, with 13 bases between the two germline ends. The germline V gene has CDR1 SQVTM and CDR2 ANQGSEA. The CDR3 sequence is 14 residues long. CDR3 amino acids: CSVAVGGLNQPQHF. CDR3 in DNA: TGCAGCGTTGCGGTGGGAGGGCTCAATCAGCCCCAGCATTTT. The full variable domain, its missing parts supplied by reference TRBV29-1 and TRBJ1-5, is SAVISQKPSRDICQRGTSLTIQCQVDSQVTMMFWYRQQPGQSLTLIATANQGSEATYESGFVIDKFPISRPNLTFSTLTVSNMSPEDSSIYLCSVAVGGLNQPQHFGDGTRLSIL.

This rearrangement joins TRBV7-3 to TRBJ2-2; the match to TRBD1 covers 7 bases. This CDR3 is built from 16 residues. Trimming took 5 bases from V and 2 from J; bases not matched to a gene: 8. Germline lookup yields CDR1 SGHTA and CDR2 FQGTGA. The CDR3 DNA reads TGTGCCAGCAGCGCAACAGGGGAGCGTAACACCGGGGAGCTGTTTTTT. Translating it yields CASSATGERNTGELFF.

This clone was seen more than once but under ten times. The chain links TRBV6-1 to TRBJ1-4; D perhaps matches TRBD1 (5 bases). The CDR3 consists of 14 residues. Germline V CDR1 and CDR2: MNHNS, SASEGT. Trimming left V 6 bases short and J 4 bases short, with 12 bases between. CDR3 region: CASRRQMINEKLFF. In DNA form, the CDR3 reads TGTGCCAGCAGGCGACAGATGATTAATGAAAAACTGTTTTTT.

This clone was picked up a small number of times. The chain employs TRBV5-4 and TRBJ1-4, with unresolved D. Trimming cost V 0 bases and J 5 bases, with 8 bases left between them. The CDR3 sequence is 14 residues long. CDR1 is SGHNT, CDR2 YYREEE, per germline (reference sequence). Here the CDR3 reads CASSLGQQNEKLFF. CDR3 nucleotide sequence: TGTGCCAGCAGCTTGGGGCAGCAGAATGAAAAACTGTTTTTT.

The J gene is TRBJ1-2, the V gene TRBV6-5, with a tentative D call TRBD1 (6 bases). Germline CDR1 MNHEY, CDR2 SVGAGI. The CDR3 length is 14 residues. Trimming took off 6 bases at V and 7 bases at J, with 18 bases between the two ends. The DNA for the CDR3 is TGTGCCAGCAGATACGGGCAGGGGATGGGTGGCTACACCTTC. Residues: CASRYGQGMGGYTF.

Worth noting for this clone: The same CDR3 is also encoded by other DNA sequences in this sample. The chain carries TRBV18 and TRBJ1-1; D gene uncertain. CDR3 length equals 14 residues. The germline V gene has CDR1 KGHSH and CDR2 LQKENI. Trimming pared 0 bases from V and 1 base from J, leaving 6 bases between. CDR3 region: CASSPPAGNTEAFF. CDR3 nucleotide sequence: TGTGCCAGCTCACCACCGGCAGGGAACACTGAAGCTTTCTTT.

This chain links TRBV4-3 with TRBJ2-2; the D is unclear. The CDR3 loop spans 16 amino acids. V was trimmed by 4 bases and J by 3 bases, leaving 15 bases between them. Looked up from germline, CDR1 is LGHNA and CDR2 is YSLEER. CDR3 loop: CASSLPRKADTGELFF. CDR3 in DNA: TGCGCCAGCAGCCTTCCTCGGAAGGCCGACACCGGGGAGCTGTTTTTT.

This clone has more than one count but fewer than ten. V is TRBV5-4 and J is TRBJ1-3, with 7 nucleotides matching TRBD1. V dropped 2 bases and J dropped 0; count of bases not matched to a gene: 5. This CDR3 region has 16 residues. Germline V lookup: CDR1 SGHNT, CDR2 YYREEE (reference sequence). CDR3 sequence (DNA): TGTGCCAGCAGCTTAGGGGGCGGGCTCTCTGGAAACACCATATATTTT. It codes for CASSLGGGLSGNTIYF. The full variable domain, in which reference TRBV5-4 and TRBJ1-3 provide the parts outside the CDR3, is ETGVTQSPTHLIKTRGQQVTLRCSSQSGHNTVSWYQQALGQGPQFIFQYYREEENGRGNFPPRFSGLQFPNYSSELNVNALELDDSALYLCASSLGGGLSGNTIYFGEGSWLTVV.

This clone was counted a few times. This rearrangement joins TRBV11-1 to TRBJ2-1; 8 bases map to TRBD2. Germline assignment: CDR1 SGHAT and CDR2 FQDESV (reference sequence). Trimming at V came to 1 base and at J to 4 bases, leaving 9 bases not matched to a gene. The CDR3 length is 17 residues. CDR3: CASSLGPGLERYNEQFF. As DNA, the CDR3 is TGTGCCAGCAGCTTAGGGCCGGGACTAGAACGTTACAATGAGCAGTTCTTC.

This chain connects TRBV2 to TRBJ2-7; TRBD1 agrees at 7 bases. The CDR3 extends over 13 amino acids. Germline CDR1 and CDR2: SNHLY and FYNNEI. The ends lost 8 bases at V and 7 bases at J; junction bases unmatched: 11. The CDR3 region is CASGDSFYLEQYF. The DNA for the CDR3 is TGTGCCAGCGGGGACAGCTTTTACTTGGAGCAGTACTTC.

This clone was detected a few times. The chain is built from TRBV7-2 and TRBJ2-1; D is possibly TRBD2 (5 bases). Germline lookup yields CDR1 SGHTA and CDR2 FQGNSA. The CDR3 is 15 amino acids. Trimming removed 1 base from V and 4 bases from J, with 11 bases in between. CDR3 in DNA: TGTGCCAGCAGCTTAGAAGTAGGGAGTTACAATGAGCAGTTCTTC. This gives the protein CASSLEVGSYNEQFF.

DNA for the CDR3: TGCGCCAGCAGTCGACAGGAGCTAGCCAAAAACATTCAGTACTTC. Translated: CASSRQELAKNIQYF. The chain joins TRBV4-1 to TRBJ2-4; possible D gene TRBD1, 6 bases. CDR1 and CDR2 from the germline V gene are MGHRA and YSYEKL. The CDR3 is made up of 15 amino acids. Trimming took off 6 bases at V and 0 bases at J, with 12 bases between the two ends.